Listed below are T cell receptor beta chains from one sample, sequenced in a study of CD8+ T cells in alopecia areata. Clones were read by immunoSEQ multiplex PCR, and TCRdb kept only the in-frame ones, dropping some. The sample consists of roughly 110,000 clones, 55% to 60% of them appearing once. Specimen: CD4+ T cells sorted from blood, collected at week 24, from a patient treated with tofacitinib. Receptors were obtained from a human donor with alopecia areata. CDR3s include the opening cysteine and the closing phenylalanine or tryptophan. The order of the fields is V gene, CDR3 protein.

TRBV25-1 CASSDNEQFF
TRBV4-3 CASSQGVLGGYTF
TRBV23-1 CASMARQGFYSNQPQHF
TRBV2 CASSEGLAPPRSYNEQFF
TRBV5-1 CASKGSSTMSTQFF
TRBV9 CASSVVPQHTDTQYF
TRBV11-2 CASSLGPAGVTQETQYF
TRBV10-3 CAISEDRAYEQYF
TRBV28 CASSLPSGDPETQYF
TRBV29-1 CSVGGDTQYF
TRBV29-1 CSVEARGGPSKPQHF
TRBV29-1 CSVEQGSTDTQYF
TRBV29-1 CSVLPSGHQETQYF
TRBV18 CASSNDRNQPQHF
TRBV6-5 CASSYSPLAGTQYF
TRBV19 CASSIVFGTPTYEQYF
TRBV6-5 CASSLSVGYGYTF
TRBV9 CASSVGYQETQYF
TRBV6-5 CASSYDIGSGTYEQYF
TRBV4-1 CASSQDQVGTDTQYF
TRBV30 CAWRANEAFF
TRBV7-2 CASSAGTGSYEQYF
TRBV5-6 CASRERGPNTGELFF
TRBV30 CAWSVMGGQETQYF
TRBV7-2 CASSLGARQPQHF
TRBV5-4 CASSSSGGELFF